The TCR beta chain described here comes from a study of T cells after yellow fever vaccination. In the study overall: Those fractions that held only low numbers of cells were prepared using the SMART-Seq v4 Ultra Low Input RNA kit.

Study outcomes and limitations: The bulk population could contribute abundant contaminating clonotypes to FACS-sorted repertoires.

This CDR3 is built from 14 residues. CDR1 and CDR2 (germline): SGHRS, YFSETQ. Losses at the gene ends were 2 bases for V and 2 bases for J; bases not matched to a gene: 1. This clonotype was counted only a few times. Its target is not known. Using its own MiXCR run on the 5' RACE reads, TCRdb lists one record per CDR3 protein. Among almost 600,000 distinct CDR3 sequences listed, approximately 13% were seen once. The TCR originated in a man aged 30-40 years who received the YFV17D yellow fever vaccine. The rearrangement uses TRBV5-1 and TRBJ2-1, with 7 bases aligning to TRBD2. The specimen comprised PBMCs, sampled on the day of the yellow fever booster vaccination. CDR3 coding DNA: TGCGCCAGCAGCTTCAGCGGGACCTACAATGAGCAGTTCTTC. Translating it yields CASSFSGTYNEQFF.